The next 12 T cell receptor beta chains were all read from a single sample in a study of OX40 agonist ivuxolimab in advanced cancers. Libraries came from the immunoSEQ multiplex PCR assay. The table was pulled from immuneACCESS by TCRdb, which kept in-frame rearrangements only. Such tables lose some clones; where checked, under half of the loss comes from unresolved V genes, and the rest has no known cause. The sample table contains 72,000 or so clones; only one count was recorded for approximately 90% of them. The ten biggest clones cover 1.3% of the sample. Sequenced material: CD4+ or CD8+ T cells sorted from blood, taken in a trial of the OX40 agonist ivuxolimab. The receptors were gathered from an adult with an advanced solid tumor such as melanoma, head and neck, liver or kidney cancer.

Written as DNA, the CDR3 is TGTGCCAGCAGCTTTCTGGACAGGGGGACCTACGAGCAGTACTTC. Its translation is CASSFLDRGTYEQYF. V usage is TRBV5-4 and J usage is TRBJ2-7, with 10 nucleotides matching TRBD1. Germline V gene lookup returns CDR1 SGHNT and CDR2 YYREEE (reference sequence). The CDR3 has 15 amino acids. After removal of 2 bases from V and 2 bases from J, the junction contained 4 bases not matched to a gene.

The chain carries TRBV11-2 and TRBJ2-3, with D possibly being TRBD1 (5 bases). The CDR3 loop spans 15 amino acids. Germline V gene data show CDR1 as SGHAT and CDR2 as FQNNGV. V lost 5 bases to trimming and J lost 8 bases, with 20 bases between them. The CDR3 DNA reads TGTGCCAGCAGCCCCCCTGGGCAGGGTTTCGGTACGCAGTATTTT. Translation gives CASSPPGQGFGTQYF.

V usage is TRBV7-6 and J usage is TRBJ2-5, with D tentatively TRBD2 (6 bases). Germline assignment: CDR1 SGHVS and CDR2 FNYEAQ. The CDR3 contains 16 residues. Trimming removed 5 bases from V and 0 bases from J, with 16 bases in between. The CDR3 protein is CASSRRAGRYQETQYF. DNA for the CDR3: TGTGCCAGCAGCCGCAGGGCAGGGAGGTACCAAGAGACCCAGTACTTC.

This sequence joins TRBV9 and TRBJ2-7; a weak D match, TRBD2 (6 bases). V gave up 0 bases and J gave up 4 bases, with 14 bases separating them. CDR3 length: 15 residues. Germline values: CDR1 SGDLS, CDR2 YYNGEE. The CDR3 nucleotides are TGTGCCAGCAGCGTAGTGCCAGGGCGGGGATACGAGCAGTACTTC. Translating gives CASSVVPGRGYEQYF. Complete variable domain (other parts from reference TRBV9 and TRBJ2-7): DSGVTQTPKHLITATGQRVTLRCSPRSGDLSVYWYQQSLDQGLQFLIQYYNGEERAKGNILERFSAQQFPDLHSELNLSSLELGDSALYFCASSVVPGRGYEQYFGPGTRLTVT.

The genes are TRBV11-1 and TRBJ2-7; TRBD1 aligns across 8 bases. The germline V gene has CDR1 SGHAT and CDR2 FQDESV (reference sequence). The CDR3 runs 14 residues. After removal of 5 bases from V and 2 bases from J, the junction contained 5 bases not matched to a gene. The CDR3 region is CASSARQGPYEQYF. In nucleotides, the CDR3 is TGTGCCAGCAGCGCCCGACAGGGGCCCTACGAGCAGTACTTC.

The V call is TRBV4-3, the J call TRBJ2-1; 7 nucleotides line up with TRBD1. The CDR3 runs 16 residues. In germline, CDR1 is LGHNA, CDR2 YSLEER. Unmatched junction bases numbered 7, after V lost 4 bases and J lost 1 base. The CDR3 sequence: CASSLYRGHSYNEQFF. CDR3 nucleotide sequence: TGCGCCAGCAGCCTCTACAGGGGTCATTCCTACAATGAGCAGTTCTTC.

The chain joins TRBV6-5 to TRBJ2-2, with 10 bases fitting TRBD2. CDR1 is MNHEY, CDR2 SVGAGI, per germline. This CDR3 contains 15 residues. With 6 bases clipped from V and 8 bases from J, the junction kept 9 bases outside the gene matches. DNA for the CDR3: TGTGCCAGCAGGACCGGGACTAGCGTTGCTGGGGAGCTGTTTTTT. This gives the protein CASRTGTSVAGELFF.

The chain recombines TRBV7-2 with TRBJ2-3, with a weak D call TRBD2 (6 bases). This CDR3 contains 13 residues. Trimming pared 7 bases from V and 6 bases from J, leaving 14 bases between. Per germline, CDR1 SGHTA and CDR2 FQGNSA. The CDR3 nucleotides are TGTGCCAGCACCCCCCCGGCGGGGGATACGCAGTATTTT. Protein sequence: CASTPPAGDTQYF.

The chain joins TRBV10-2 to TRBJ2-1; 7 bases map to TRBD1. V was clipped by 7 bases and J by 7 bases; unmatched bases: 7. The CDR3 consists of 13 residues. Per the germline V gene, CDR1 is WSHSY and CDR2 is SAAADI. CDR3 sequence: CASTQGVGNEQFF. The DNA of the CDR3 is TGCGCCAGCACCCAGGGGGTCGGTAATGAGCAGTTCTTC.

This clone was seen just once. The chain recombines TRBV2 with TRBJ1-3, with D perhaps matching TRBD1 (6 bases). Trimming removed 6 bases at V and 8 bases at J, with 20 bases between. CDR3 length: 15 residues. Germline V gene sequence: CDR1 SNHLY, CDR2 FYNNEI. CDR3 residues: CASRNTGTRGDTIYF. The CDR3 region has the DNA TGTGCCAGCAGAAACACCGGGACACGGGGGGACACCATATATTTT.

Concerning this clone itself: Mismatch with germline at one junction end may stem from a read error. The gene calls are TRBV7-7 and TRBJ2-1, with unresolved D. The CDR3 runs 15 residues. The germline V gene has CDR1 SSHAT and CDR2 FNYEAQ (reference sequence). The CDR3 coding sequence is TGTGCTAGCAGCCCAGAGGTACGGAGATACAATGAGCAGTTCTTC. Translation: CASSPEVRRYNEQFF.

The J gene is TRBJ2-5, the V gene TRBV7-6; TRBD2 aligns across 9 bases. V was clipped by 3 bases and J by 1 base; unmatched bases: 3. Germline-derived CDR1 and CDR2 are SGHVS and FNYEAQ. The CDR3 covers 15 residues. The CDR3 loop reads CASSFSGGVQETQYF. In nucleotides, the CDR3 is TGTGCCAGCAGCTTTAGCGGGGGAGTCCAAGAGACCCAGTACTTC. Combining the CDR3 with reference TRBV7-6 and TRBJ2-5 gives the whole variable domain GAGVSQSPRYKVTKRGQDVALRCDPISGHVSLYWYRQALGQGPEFLTYFNYEAQQDKSGLPNDRFSAERPEGSISTLTIQRTEQRDSAMYRCASSFSGGVQETQYFGPGTRLLVL.